The 3 T cell receptor beta chains reported below all come from one sample, sequenced in a study of regulatory T cells in long-lasting Graves disease. The time point denotes: newly diagnosed GD, antithyroid drugs for less than 3 months. There was RNA extracted from PBMCs, and the TCR library was made from it. To make TCR beta libraries, researchers used iRepertoire HTBI primers and Arm-PCR of CDR3 regions. TCRdb called the multiplex PCR reads again in MiXCR, with one record for every CDR3 protein. The sample lists approximately 400,000 distinct CDR3 sequences, 14% to 15% occurring once. These data were also filed under a second study, of T cells in Graves' hyperthyroidism and ophthalmopathy.

Sequencing was performed on peripheral blood mononuclear cells (PBMCs), taken at new diagnosis, from a patient treated with antithyroid drugs. These receptors all come from a woman in her 30s with Graves disease.

The chain combines TRBV30 with TRBJ2-2; TRBD1 matches at 10 bases. V was clipped by 0 bases and J by 6 bases; unmatched bases: 1. CDR1 is GTSNPN and CDR2 is SVGIG in the germline V gene (reference sequence). This CDR3 is built from 14 residues. The CDR3 DNA reads TGTGCCTGGAGTGTTGGACAGGGGGCCGGGGAGCTGTTTTTT. Translated, it gives CAWSVGQGAGELFF.

This clonotype occurred many times. This rearrangement joins TRBV9 to TRBJ2-7; TRBD1 is a possible D gene (5 bases). The CDR3 has 14 residues. The germline V gene has CDR1 SGDLS and CDR2 YYNGEE. V lost 0 bases and J lost 2, with 9 bases in between. The DNA of the CDR3 is TGTGCCAGCAGCGTAGGGTCAGGGACCTACGAGCAGTACTTC. Translated, it gives CASSVGSGTYEQYF.

Notes on this clonotype: One end of the junction does not line up with germline, which may come from a read error. The chain carries TRBV5-1 and TRBJ1-2; tentative D call: TRBD1 (6 bases). Germline V gene lookup returns CDR1 SGHRS and CDR2 YFSETQ. This CDR3 is built from 14 residues. The CDR3 nucleotides read TGCGCCAGCAGCTTGGTCAGGGGTAACGATGGCTACACCTTC. Its protein is CASSLVRGNDGYTF.